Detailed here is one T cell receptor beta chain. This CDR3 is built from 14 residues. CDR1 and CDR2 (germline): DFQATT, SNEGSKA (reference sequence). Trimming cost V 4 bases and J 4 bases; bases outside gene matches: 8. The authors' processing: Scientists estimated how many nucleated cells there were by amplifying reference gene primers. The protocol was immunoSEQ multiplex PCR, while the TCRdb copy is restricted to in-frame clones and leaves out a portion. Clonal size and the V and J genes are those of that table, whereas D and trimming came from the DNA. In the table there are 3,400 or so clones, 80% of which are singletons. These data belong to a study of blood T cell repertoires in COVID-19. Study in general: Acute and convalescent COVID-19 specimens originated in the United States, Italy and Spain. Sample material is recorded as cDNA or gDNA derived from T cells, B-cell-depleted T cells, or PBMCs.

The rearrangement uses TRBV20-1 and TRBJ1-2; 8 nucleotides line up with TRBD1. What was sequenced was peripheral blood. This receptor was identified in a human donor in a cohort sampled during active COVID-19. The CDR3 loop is CSATDRGWGYGYTF. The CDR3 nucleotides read TGCAGTGCTACTGACAGGGGATGGGGCTATGGCTACACCTTC.